Below, 3 T cell receptor beta chains from the same sample are listed, as sequenced in a study of OX40 agonist ivuxolimab in advanced cancers. Some clones are missing from TCRdb's copy, which holds only in-frame ones; the method was immunoSEQ multiplex PCR. The sample gives 25,000 to 35,000 clones, just under 80% of which show up once; approximately 10% is in the top ten. The sequenced sample was CD4+ or CD8+ T cells sorted from blood, obtained in a trial of the OX40 agonist ivuxolimab. The receptors stem from an adult with an advanced solid tumor such as melanoma, head and neck, liver or kidney cancer.

This clone was detected once. The V call is TRBV6-1, the J call TRBJ1-4, with D hard to call. V lost 2 bases to trimming and J lost 8 bases, with 9 bases between them. Germline lookup yields CDR1 MNHNS and CDR2 SASEGT. The CDR3 spans 13 residues. The CDR3 loop reads CASSEWIREKLFF. CDR3 DNA sequence: TGTGCCAGCAGTGAATGGATCAGGGAAAAACTGTTTTTT.

The rearrangement links TRBV2 to TRBJ1-4; tentative D call: TRBD1 (6 bases). V lost 6 bases and J lost 0, with 17 bases in between. CDR1 and CDR2 from the germline V gene are SNHLY and FYNNEI. The CDR3 covers 17 residues. Written as DNA, the CDR3 is TGTGCCAGCAGGCCGGGACACCTAGGTTCAACTAATGAAAAACTGTTTTTT. It specifies CASRPGHLGSTNEKLFF.

This clone was counted only a few times. This chain joins TRBV7-6 and TRBJ2-2, with D perhaps TRBD1 (5 bases). Looked up from germline, CDR1 is SGHVS and CDR2 is FNYEAQ. This CDR3 is 14 amino acids long. Trimming took off 5 bases at V and 4 bases at J, with 11 bases between the two ends. The CDR3 nucleotides read TGTGCCAGCAGCCATACAGGACCCACCGGGGAGCTGTTTTTT. Its protein product is CASSHTGPTGELFF.